This TCR beta chain was sequenced for a study of cytomegalovirus exposure and HLA in healthy donors. Study in general: An earlier analysis identified 100 million to 130 million unique TCR beta sequences in some 180 million T cells.

General study results and limits: Researchers counted around 180 TCR beta chains as cytomegalovirus-associated.

As to this clone: What it recognizes is unknown.

A multiplex PCR was run with 60 Vbeta primers and 13 Jbeta primers. Libraries were prepared by immunoSEQ multiplex PCR; TCRdb keeps only in-frame clonotypes and omits some of them. The sample lists roughly 150,000 clones; approximately 76% were seen once. CDR1 is SGHTA, CDR2 FQGTGA, per germline. V was pared by 3 bases and J by 3 bases, with 11 bases between. The CDR3 loop spans 14 amino acids. This TCR was recovered from a woman aged 18-35 years in good health and CMV-seropositive. The sequencing sample was made of PBMCs. The V and J genes are TRBV7-3 and TRBJ2-5; D is possibly TRBD1 (5 bases). This CDR3 is CASSFSTAEETQYF. CDR3 nucleotide sequence: TGTGCCAGCAGCTTCTCGACAGCCGAAGAGACCCAGTACTTC. The whole variable domain, filled in from reference TRBV7-3 and TRBJ2-5, reads GAGVSQTPSNKVTEKGKYVELRCDPISGHTALYWYRQSLGQGPEFLIYFQGTGAADDSGLPNDRFFAVRPEGSVSTLKIQRTERGDSAVYLCASSFSTAEETQYFGPGTRLLVL.